What follows are 29 T cell receptor beta chains derived from one specimen sequenced in a study of vaccination effects on CD4 cells after COVID-19 (dated by TCRdb to 2021 to 2024). The receptor library was made with the immunoSEQ multiplex PCR assay. As stored in TCRdb, this immuneACCESS dataset retains in-frame rearrangements with V and J assigned. A fraction of the clones does not appear; measured against another copy, unresolved V genes explain less than half of the discrepancy, and the remainder lacks a known reason. The sample yields 20,000 to 25,000 clones; around 74% were counted once. The ten largest clones take up about 39% of the sample. In the ViraFEST assay, PBMC were stimulated with viral peptide pools, and TCR sequencing was then used to find antigen-specific CD4+ T cell clonotypes based on their expansion. After less than eleven days of culture, CD4+ T cells were isolated with the EasySep CD4+ T cell isolation kit. Convalescent patients had PCR-confirmed SARS-CoV-2 infection between March and December 2020, before Alpha, Beta and Delta variants emerged in the United States.

Their antigen targets remain unknown. The input for sequencing was CD4+ T cells from PBMCs cultured with a peptide pool, taken before COVID-19 vaccination. These receptors originate from a human donor who had a prior SARS-CoV-2 infection.

In this sample, this clone turned up once. At one of its ends the junction is not consistent with the germline gene, which may arise from a read error. The chain joins TRBV7-7 to TRBJ2-5; D may match TRBD1 or TRBD2 (5 bases each). This CDR3 contains 13 residues. In germline, CDR1 is SSHAT, CDR2 FNYEAQ (reference sequence). The CDR3: CASSQEGWGTQYF. The CDR3 DNA reads as TGTGCTAGCAGCCAAGAGGGGTGGGGGACCCAGTACTTC.

The chain has TRBV3-1 (or the pseudogene TRBV3-2) and TRBJ2-1; D call uncertain. Germline V lookup: CDR1 LGHDT, CDR2 YNNKEL (reference sequence). With 1 base removed from V and 7 bases from J, the gap between germline ends came to 5 bases. CDR3 length equals 12 residues. CDR3 protein: CASSQGGNEQFF. CDR3 sequence (DNA): TGTGCCAGCAGCCAAGGTGGGAATGAGCAGTTCTTC.

J is TRBJ1-6 and V is TRBV7-9, with D possibly matching TRBD1 (5 bases). Germline V CDR1 and CDR2: SEHNR, FQNEAQ (reference sequence). The V gene lost 5 bases and the J gene lost 12 bases, with 14 bases spanning the gap. There are 13 residues in the CDR3. For the CDR3, the DNA is TGTGCCAGCAGCGCGTGGGGCCGGGAACCCCTCCACTTT. Amino acids: CASSAWGREPLHF.

This clone rates as medium-sized. The chain is built from TRBV29-1 and TRBJ2-1; D possibly uses TRBD1 or TRBD2 (6 bases each). This CDR3 is built from 16 residues. With 7 bases removed from V and 2 bases from J, the gap between germline ends came to 21 bases. Germline CDR1 reads SQVTM; CDR2 reads ANQGSEA. CDR3 amino acids: CSGGAGWGMTYNEQFF. CDR3 DNA: TGCAGCGGGGGGGCAGGGTGGGGAATGACCTACAATGAGCAGTTCTTC.

V usage is TRBV7-2 and J usage is TRBJ1-6; possible D gene TRBD1, 6 bases. The CDR3 consists of 19 residues. With 2 bases removed from V and 0 bases from J, the gap between germline ends came to 17 bases. CDR1 is SGHTA, CDR2 FQGNSA, per germline. The CDR3 sequence is CASSLSQGWSSSYNSPLHF. The CDR3 DNA reads as TGTGCCAGCAGCTTATCCCAGGGGTGGTCGAGCTCCTATAATTCACCCCTCCACTTT.

The gene calls are TRBV9 and TRBJ2-1, with no clear D. The V end was cut by 4 bases, the J end by 3 bases, with 8 bases between. The CDR3 sequence is 13 residues long. Looked up from germline, CDR1 is SGDLS and CDR2 is YYNGEE. DNA of the CDR3: TGTGCCAGCAGCCTTCGAAACTACAATGAGCAGTTCTTC. Translated, it gives CASSLRNYNEQFF.

V gene TRBV7-2 combines with J gene TRBJ1-2, with TRBD1 identical over 9 bases. Trimming removed 2 bases from V and 3 bases from J; junction bases left unmatched: 16. Germline CDR1 and CDR2: SGHTA and FQGNSA. The CDR3 has 19 amino acids. In DNA, the CDR3 is TGTGCCAGCAGCTTAACGCCTATAGTCACAGGGGGCGCTTACTATGGCTACACCTTC. This sequence encodes CASSLTPIVTGGAYYGYTF.

This rearrangement joins TRBV25-1 to TRBJ2-4; no reliable D call. V lost 3 bases to trimming and J lost 1 base, with 10 bases between them. The germline gives CDR1 MGHDK, CDR2 SYGVNS. The CDR3 is 15 amino acids. CDR3 protein: CASSDFGFAKNIQYF. CDR3 bases: TGTGCCAGCAGTGATTTCGGGTTTGCCAAAAACATTCAGTACTTC.

This sequence joins TRBV7-9 and TRBJ1-2; no firm D call. Germline CDR1 reads SEHNR; CDR2 reads FQNEAQ (reference sequence). Trimming took 5 bases from V and 1 from J, leaving 8 bases between them. The CDR3 totals 13 residues. CDR3 protein: CASSPEYNYGYTF. The DNA of the CDR3 is TGTGCCAGCAGCCCCGAGTATAACTATGGCTACACCTTC.

This chain joins TRBV2 and TRBJ1-2; TRBD1 might be the D (6 bases). This CDR3 contains 14 residues. V dropped 3 bases and J dropped 5 bases, with 13 bases sitting between them. CDR1 and CDR2 (germline): SNHLY, FYNNEI. The CDR3: CASSEEDSSYGYTF. The DNA of the CDR3 is TGTGCCAGCAGTGAGGAGGACAGCTCTTATGGCTACACCTTC.

This chain joins TRBV27 and TRBJ2-7, with 8 bases lining up with TRBD1. Germline lookup yields CDR1 MNHEY and CDR2 SMNVEV (reference sequence). The CDR3 runs to 16 residues. V shed 2 bases, J shed 1 base, and the junction held 7 bases outside the gene matches. For the CDR3, the DNA is TGTGCCAGCAGTTTAGGGGCAGGGGGCATATCCTACGAGCAGTACTTC. Its protein is CASSLGAGGISYEQYF.

The rearrangement joins TRBV7-2 to TRBJ2-5; the D is unclear. Germline CDR1 is SGHTA and CDR2 is FQGNSA. V was clipped by 1 base and J by 4 bases, with 7 bases between them. The CDR3 consists of 13 residues. CDR3: CASSLGEAETQYF. CDR3 DNA sequence: TGTGCCAGCAGCTTAGGTGAGGCAGAGACCCAGTACTTC.

The gene calls are TRBV6-5 and TRBJ1-5; possibly TRBD1 for D (5 bases). V was pared by 5 bases and J by 5 bases, with 10 bases between. Germline CDR1 reads MNHEY; CDR2 reads SVGAGI. The CDR3 runs 13 residues. The CDR3 DNA follows: TGTGCCAGCAGTCCACAGGTTTATCAGCCCCAGCATTTT. Its protein is CASSPQVYQPQHF.

This clone has more than one count but fewer than ten. The chain joins TRBV3-1 (or the pseudogene TRBV3-2) to TRBJ2-1; D not resolved. The CDR3 extends over 15 amino acids. Trimming pared 1 base from V and 9 bases from J, leaving 16 bases between. The germline CDR1 and CDR2 sequences are LGHDT and YNNKEL (reference sequence). CDR3 sequence reads: CASSQGGNLLGEQFF. In DNA, the CDR3 is TGTGCCAGCAGCCAAGGGGGAAACCTCCTCGGTGAGCAGTTCTTC.

The chain uses TRBV9 and TRBJ1-3; weak D call: TRBD1 (6 bases). Germline V CDR1 and CDR2: SGDLS, YYNGEE. The CDR3 is 15 amino acids. V shed 5 bases and J shed 4 bases, with 16 bases lying between them. CDR3: CASSEGGVLGNTIYF. The CDR3 DNA reads TGTGCCAGCAGTGAGGGGGGAGTGCTGGGAAACACCATATATTTT.

CDR3 bases: TGTGCCAGCAGTTACTCGATTTACGAGCAGTACTTC. This codes for CASSYSIYEQYF. The chain combines TRBV6-2 or TRBV6-3 with TRBJ2-7; D not resolved. Germline lookup yields CDR1 MNHEY and CDR2 SVGEGT. This CDR3 contains 12 residues. Deletions cut 0 bases from V and 4 bases from J, with 4 bases between.

This chain links TRBV11-3 with TRBJ2-7, with D perhaps TRBD2 (6 bases). V lost 1 base to trimming and J lost 7 bases, with 17 bases between them. Germline assignment: CDR1 SGHNT and CDR2 YENEEA. The CDR3 extends over 15 amino acids. The CDR3 DNA reads as TGTGCCAGCAGCTTAGGATGGGACTCCCTGGGGGAGCAGTACTTC. It translates to CASSLGWDSLGEQYF.

This clone was detected only once. The chain joins TRBV7-2 to TRBJ1-5, with unresolved D. The CDR3 totals 15 residues. Trimming took off 3 bases at V and 4 bases at J, with 13 bases between the two ends. CDR1 SGHTA and CDR2 FQGNSA come from the germline V gene. In DNA form, the CDR3 reads TGTGCCAGCAGCTTGGAGTCGGGATTGAATCAGCCCCAGCATTTT. It encodes CASSLESGLNQPQHF.

J is TRBJ2-1 and V is TRBV9; possibly TRBD1 or TRBD2 for D (6 bases each). Germline CDR1 SGDLS, CDR2 YYNGEE. This CDR3 spans 15 amino acids. V lost 4 bases and J 4 bases, leaving 15 bases between the germline ends. This CDR3 reads CASSFFGGPYNEQFF. DNA of the CDR3: TGTGCCAGCAGCTTTTTCGGGGGCCCTTACAATGAGCAGTTCTTC.

This sequence joins TRBV18 and TRBJ2-1; possibly TRBD1 for D (5 bases). CDR1 and CDR2 from the germline V gene are KGHSH and LQKENI. The length of the CDR3 is 16 residues. V lost 0 bases and J 4 bases, leaving 13 bases between the germline ends. The CDR3 DNA reads TGTGCCAGCTCACCACCGTCAAAGGACACGTACAATGAGCAGTTCTTC. Its protein product is CASSPPSKDTYNEQFF. The whole variable domain, remainder taken from reference TRBV18 and TRBJ2-1, is NAGVMQNPRHLVRRRGQEARLRCSPMKGHSHVYWYRQLPEEGLKFMVYLQKENIIDESGMPKERFSAEFPKEGPSILRIQQVVRGDSAAYFCASSPPSKDTYNEQFFGPGTRLTVL.

The J gene is TRBJ2-7, the V gene TRBV6-5; D gene unclear. V lost 6 bases, J lost 0 bases, and 12 bases lay in between. The length of the CDR3 is 14 residues. Germline CDR1 and CDR2: MNHEY and SVGAGI. This CDR3 is CASSYRRSSYEQYF. CDR3 bases: TGTGCCAGCAGCTACCGGCGGAGCTCCTACGAGCAGTACTTC.

This sequence joins TRBV12-2 and TRBJ2-2; TRBD1 is the table's D call and was not checked against the DNA. TRBV12-2 is flagged as a pseudogene. The CDR3 consists of 17 residues. The CDR3 DNA sequence: TGTGCAAGTCGCCGTTTCTTCGGACAGTTTTCCACCGGGGAGCTGTTTTTT. Amino acid sequence: CASRRFFGQFSTGELFF.

The chain couples TRBV18 to TRBJ1-2; no clear D. The length of the CDR3 is 18 residues. Germline assignment: CDR1 KGHSH and CDR2 LQKENI. V was cut by 3 bases and J by 2 bases, with 22 bases left in between. The CDR3 region is CASSPLPTVGSSNYGYTF. The CDR3 DNA follows: TGTGCCAGCTCACCCCTCCCCACAGTCGGGTCATCGAACTATGGCTACACCTTC.

V is TRBV2 and J is TRBJ2-1; D perhaps matches TRBD1 (6 bases). Germline loops: CDR1 SNHLY, CDR2 FYNNEI. The length of the CDR3 is 12 residues. V gave up 2 bases and J gave up 8 bases, with 7 bases separating them. The CDR3 region is CASSERGYEQFF. The CDR3 nucleotides read TGTGCCAGCAGTGAAAGGGGGTATGAGCAGTTCTTC.

This chain joins TRBV25-1 and TRBJ2-7; possibly TRBD1 for D (5 bases). Germline V lookup: CDR1 MGHDK, CDR2 SYGVNS. The CDR3 covers 15 residues. Trimming shortened V by 1 base and J by 6 bases, and 16 bases separated the two germline ends. The CDR3 bases are TGTGCCAGCAGTGAATGGCGGACAAGATCCCCCGAGCAGTACTTC. Protein product: CASSEWRTRSPEQYF.

This clone was detected a few times. The CDR3 DNA is TGCGCCAGCAGCCAAGATCTCAGGACGACTTATGGCTACACCTTC. Protein: CASSQDLRTTYGYTF. This sequence joins TRBV4-1 and TRBJ1-2, with D unclear. The ends were cut back, 0 bases at V and 5 bases at J, with 13 bases in the middle. Germline CDR1 MGHRA, CDR2 YSYEKL. The length of the CDR3 is 15 residues.

The chain couples TRBV6-1 to TRBJ2-1; D gene uncertain. CDR3 length: 12 residues. V lost 2 bases and J 8 bases, leaving 7 bases between the germline ends. From germline, CDR1 is MNHNS and CDR2 SASEGT. The CDR3 DNA follows: TGTGCCAGCAGTGAAAGTCGTGATGAGCAGTTCTTC. Translating gives CASSESRDEQFF.

This rearrangement joins TRBV7-9 to TRBJ2-3; D is ambiguous. Germline V gene lookup returns CDR1 SEHNR and CDR2 FQNEAQ (reference sequence). The CDR3 is 11 amino acids. The V and J ends lost 4 bases and 15 bases respectively, with 14 bases between them. Here the CDR3 reads CASSSTSLSYF. CDR3 coding DNA: TGTGCCAGCAGCTCAACCTCCCTGTCTTATTTT. Combining the CDR3 with reference TRBV7-9 and TRBJ2-3 gives the whole variable domain DTGVSQNPRHKITKRGQNVTFRCDPISEHNRLYWYRQTLGQGPEFLTYFQNEAQLEKSRLLSDRFSAERPKGSFSTLEIQRTEQGDSAMYLCASSSTSLSYFGPGTRLTVL.

The table lists this clone with a few counts. The chain is built from TRBV7-9 and TRBJ1-4; 9 bases map to TRBD1. The germline V gene has CDR1 SEHNR and CDR2 FQNEAQ (reference sequence). The V and J ends lost 5 bases and 8 bases, in that order; junction bases with no gene match: 6. This CDR3 has 14 amino acids. CDR3 sequence: CASSRTGVWEKLFF. DNA of the CDR3: TGTGCCAGCAGCCGGACAGGGGTGTGGGAAAAACTGTTTTTT.